Listed below are T cell receptor beta chains from one sample, sequenced in a study of cytomegalovirus exposure and HLA in healthy donors. Method: immunoSEQ multiplex PCR; TCRdb's copy keeps in-frame clones and lacks some. Of 200,000 to 250,000 clones in the sample, 55% to 75% were seen once. The source material was PBMCs. The receptors originated from a man in his forties in good health and CMV-seropositive. Each CDR3 is given with its conserved first and last residue. The D gene is left open where the match is weak. Clone size, where shown, is once, few, many, or a class for clones that have expanded.

cdr3_aa: CSVGTYEQYF
cdr3_nt: TGCAGCGTCGGGACCTACGAGCAGTACTTC
j_call: TRBJ2-7
cdr3_length: 10
clone_size: NA
d_call: NA
v_call: TRBV29-1

cdr3_aa: CASSRGGDTQYF
cdr3_nt: TGTGCCAGCTCCCGAGGTGGAGATACGCAGTATTTT
j_call: TRBJ2-3
cdr3_length: 12
clone_size: NA
d_call: NA
v_call: TRBV28

cdr3_aa: CASSYPPRTGKTQYF
cdr3_nt: TGTGCCAGCAGTTACCCGCCCCGGACAGGGAAGACCCAGTACTTC
j_call: TRBJ2-5
cdr3_length: 15
clone_size: NA
d_call: TRBD1
v_call: TRBV6-5

cdr3_aa: CASSVSGKAGSYEQYF
cdr3_nt: TGTGCCAGCAGCGTATCGGGGAAAGCGGGGTCCTACGAGCAGTACTTC
j_call: TRBJ2-7
cdr3_length: 16
clone_size: NA
d_call: TRBD2
v_call: TRBV9

cdr3_aa: CASSEVGRDRGKGGTEAFF
cdr3_nt: TGTGCCAGCAGTGAAGTAGGCCGGGACAGGGGCAAAGGTGGAACTGAAGCTTTCTTT
j_call: TRBJ1-1
cdr3_length: 19
clone_size: NA
d_call: TRBD1
v_call: TRBV2

cdr3_aa: CASRGGTGRYSNQPQHF
cdr3_nt: TGTGCCAGCAGGGGCGGGACAGGGAGATATAGCAATCAGCCCCAGCATTTT
j_call: TRBJ1-5
cdr3_length: 17
clone_size: NA
d_call: TRBD1
v_call: TRBV2

cdr3_aa: CASSSGTIKNTQYF
cdr3_nt: TGTGCCAGCAGCTCAGGGACTATAAAAAATACGCAGTATTTT
j_call: TRBJ2-3
cdr3_length: 14
clone_size: NA
d_call: TRBD2
v_call: TRBV5-5

cdr3_aa: CASSLALAGLSSTDTQYF
cdr3_nt: TGTGCCAGCAGCTTGGCTCTAGCGGGGCTTTCTAGCACAGATACGCAGTATTTT
j_call: TRBJ2-3
cdr3_length: 18
clone_size: NA
d_call: TRBD2
v_call: TRBV7-9

cdr3_aa: CASIATGGTGELFF
cdr3_nt: TGTGCCAGTATTGCGACAGGGGGCACCGGGGAGCTGTTTTTT
j_call: TRBJ2-2
cdr3_length: 14
clone_size: NA
d_call: TRBD1
v_call: TRBV19

cdr3_aa: CASSHGGGRSFADTQYF
cdr3_nt: TGCGCCAGCAGCCACGGCGGGGGCAGGAGTTTTGCAGATACGCAGTATTTT
j_call: TRBJ2-3
cdr3_length: 17
clone_size: NA
d_call: NA
v_call: TRBV4-1

cdr3_aa: CASSAGPTGSEQYF
cdr3_nt: TGTGCCAGCAGCGCGGGACCGACGGGGAGCGAGCAGTACTTC
j_call: TRBJ2-7
cdr3_length: 14
clone_size: NA
d_call: NA
v_call: TRBV7-9

cdr3_aa: CASRGQGQNQPQHF
cdr3_nt: TGTGCCAGCAGGGGACAGGGGCAAAATCAGCCCCAGCATTTT
j_call: TRBJ1-5
cdr3_length: 14
clone_size: NA
d_call: TRBD1
v_call: TRBV6-1

cdr3_aa: CASRVTGDAGELFF
cdr3_nt: TGTGCCAGCAGGGTTACAGGGGACGCCGGGGAGCTGTTTTTT
j_call: TRBJ2-2
cdr3_length: 14
clone_size: few
d_call: TRBD1
v_call: TRBV9

cdr3_aa: CASSLDSEETQYF
cdr3_nt: TGTGCCAGTAGTCTCGACAGTGAAGAGACCCAGTACTTC
j_call: TRBJ2-5
cdr3_length: 13
clone_size: NA
d_call: NA
v_call: TRBV19

cdr3_aa: CASSSRGPGGGYTEAFF
cdr3_nt: TGTGCCAGCAGCTCTAGGGGGCCAGGAGGGGGGTACACTGAAGCTTTCTTT
j_call: TRBJ1-1
cdr3_length: 17
clone_size: NA
d_call: TRBD1
v_call: TRBV7-6

cdr3_aa: CASRVRVSGGVRDTQYF
cdr3_nt: TGCGCCAGCAGGGTCAGAGTTAGCGGGGGTGTTAGAGATACGCAGTATTTT
j_call: TRBJ2-3
cdr3_length: 17
clone_size: few
d_call: TRBD2
v_call: TRBV5-1

cdr3_aa: CASSVRASPNTGELFF
cdr3_nt: TGTGCCAGCAGCGTGCGGGCTAGCCCAAACACCGGGGAGCTGTTTTTT
j_call: TRBJ2-2
cdr3_length: 16
clone_size: NA
d_call: NA
v_call: TRBV9

cdr3_aa: CASLDRKNTEAFF
cdr3_nt: TGTGCCAGCCTGGACAGGAAGAACACTGAAGCTTTCTTT
j_call: TRBJ1-1
cdr3_length: 13
clone_size: NA
d_call: TRBD1
v_call: TRBV6-5

cdr3_aa: CASTSRWGSTDNEQFF
cdr3_nt: TGTGCCAGCACATCAAGGTGGGGCTCGACTGACAATGAGCAGTTCTTC
j_call: TRBJ2-1
cdr3_length: 16
clone_size: NA
d_call: NA
v_call: TRBV28

cdr3_aa: CASSQEGSGFGELFF
cdr3_nt: TGCGCCAGCAGCCAAGAGGGCAGCGGGTTCGGGGAGCTGTTTTTT
j_call: TRBJ2-2
cdr3_length: 15
clone_size: NA
d_call: NA
v_call: TRBV4-1

cdr3_aa: CASSQDMGGAGGLPDTQYF
cdr3_nt: TGTGCCAGCAGCCAAGATATGGGTGGGGCAGGGGGGCTCCCAGATACGCAGTATTTT
j_call: TRBJ2-3
cdr3_length: 19
clone_size: NA
d_call: NA
v_call: TRBV4-2

cdr3_aa: CASSYEGRGTQYF
cdr3_nt: TGTGCCAGCAGTTACGAGGGAAGAGGAACGCAGTATTTT
j_call: TRBJ2-3
cdr3_length: 13
clone_size: NA
d_call: NA
v_call: TRBV6-5

cdr3_aa: CASSLQSNLAGNTIYF
cdr3_nt: TGTGCCAGCTCACTACAATCAAACCTGGCTGGAAACACCATATATTTT
j_call: TRBJ1-3
cdr3_length: 16
clone_size: NA
d_call: NA
v_call: TRBV18

cdr3_aa: CASSTYRDTEAFF
cdr3_nt: TGTGCCAGTAGTACCTACCGAGACACTGAAGCTTTCTTT
j_call: TRBJ1-1
cdr3_length: 13
clone_size: NA
d_call: NA
v_call: TRBV19

cdr3_aa: CASRKAVGSNQPQHF
cdr3_nt: TGCGCCAGCAGGAAGGCGGTGGGTAGCAATCAGCCCCAGCATTTT
j_call: TRBJ1-5
cdr3_length: 15
clone_size: NA
d_call: NA
v_call: TRBV4-1

cdr3_aa: CASKDSDNSPLHF
cdr3_nt: TGTGCCAGCAAGGACTCTGATAATTCACCCCTCCACTTT
j_call: TRBJ1-6
cdr3_length: 13
clone_size: few
d_call: NA
v_call: TRBV28

cdr3_aa: CASSLRDSQRGGYTF
cdr3_nt: TGTGCCAGCAGTCTCCGGGACTCTCAAAGAGGGGGCTACACCTTC
j_call: TRBJ1-2
cdr3_length: 15
clone_size: NA
d_call: NA
v_call: TRBV2

cdr3_aa: CAIREGFPLYGYTF
cdr3_nt: TGTGCCATCAGGGAGGGCTTCCCCCTCTATGGCTACACCTTC
j_call: TRBJ1-2
cdr3_length: 14
clone_size: NA
d_call: NA
v_call: TRBV10-3

cdr3_aa: CASRGGRGGEKLFF
cdr3_nt: TGTGCCAGCAGGGGCGGGAGGGGTGGTGAAAAACTGTTTTTT
j_call: TRBJ1-4
cdr3_length: 14
clone_size: NA
d_call: NA
v_call: TRBV11-2

cdr3_aa: CATSKLAGEADTQYF
cdr3_nt: TGTGCCACCAGCAAATTAGCGGGGGAAGCGGATACGCAGTATTTT
j_call: TRBJ2-3
cdr3_length: 15
clone_size: NA
d_call: TRBD2
v_call: TRBV15

cdr3_aa: CASSQVFRGDTEAFF
cdr3_nt: TGCGCCAGCAGCCAAGTATTCAGGGGGGACACTGAAGCTTTCTTT
j_call: TRBJ1-1
cdr3_length: 15
clone_size: NA
d_call: TRBD1
v_call: TRBV4-1

cdr3_aa: CASSQDGATSPPYEQYF
cdr3_nt: TGCGCCAGCAGCCAAGATGGGGCCACTTCCCCACCCTACGAGCAGTACTTC
j_call: TRBJ2-7
cdr3_length: 17
clone_size: NA
d_call: NA
v_call: TRBV4-3

cdr3_aa: CASSLSEANTEAFF
cdr3_nt: TGTGCCAGCAGCTTATCTGAAGCGAACACTGAAGCTTTCTTT
j_call: TRBJ1-1
cdr3_length: 14
clone_size: NA
d_call: NA
v_call: TRBV7-8

cdr3_aa: CASSYASMNTGELFF
cdr3_nt: TGTGCCAGCAGTTACGCTAGCATGAACACCGGGGAGCTGTTTTTT
j_call: TRBJ2-2
cdr3_length: 15
clone_size: NA
d_call: NA
v_call: TRBV6-5

cdr3_aa: CASSPLGQVLSNYGYTF
cdr3_nt: TGTGCCAGCAGCCCGTTAGGACAGGTCCTATCAAACTATGGCTACACCTTC
j_call: TRBJ1-2
cdr3_length: 17
clone_size: NA
d_call: TRBD1
v_call: TRBV9

cdr3_aa: CASSYAGVGYTEAFF
cdr3_nt: TGTGCCAGCAGTTACGCAGGGGTCGGGTACACTGAAGCTTTCTTT
j_call: TRBJ1-1
cdr3_length: 15
clone_size: NA
d_call: NA
v_call: TRBV6-6

cdr3_aa: CASRGQGSGNTIYF
cdr3_nt: TGTGCCAGCAGGGGACAGGGGTCCGGAAACACCATATATTTT
j_call: TRBJ1-3
cdr3_length: 14
clone_size: few
d_call: TRBD1
v_call: TRBV2

cdr3_aa: CASSSSGQGSGNQPQHF
cdr3_nt: TGTGCCAGCAGCTCCTCCGGACAGGGGTCAGGCAATCAGCCCCAGCATTTT
j_call: TRBJ1-5
cdr3_length: 17
clone_size: NA
d_call: TRBD1
v_call: TRBV13

cdr3_aa: CASSYTLGGSGNTIYF
cdr3_nt: TGTGCCAGCAGTTACACTTTGGGGGGCTCTGGAAACACCATATATTTT
j_call: TRBJ1-3
cdr3_length: 16
clone_size: NA
d_call: NA
v_call: TRBV6-6

cdr3_aa: CASSFWQGHTEAFF
cdr3_nt: TGTGCCAGCAGCTTTTGGCAGGGGCACACTGAAGCTTTCTTT
j_call: TRBJ1-1
cdr3_length: 14
clone_size: NA
d_call: NA
v_call: TRBV7-9

cdr3_aa: CASSLCDWAGASYEQYF
cdr3_nt: TGTGCCAGCAGTTTATGTGACTGGGCGGGGGCCTCCTACGAGCAGTACTTC
j_call: TRBJ2-7
cdr3_length: 17
clone_size: NA
d_call: NA
v_call: TRBV27

cdr3_aa: CASSPSQGARDQPQHF
cdr3_nt: TGTGCCAGCTCACCCTCACAGGGGGCCAGAGATCAGCCCCAGCATTTT
j_call: TRBJ1-5
cdr3_length: 16
clone_size: NA
d_call: TRBD1
v_call: TRBV18

cdr3_aa: CASTTGDTGELFF
cdr3_nt: TGCGCCAGCACCACCGGGGACACCGGGGAGCTGTTTTTT
j_call: TRBJ2-2
cdr3_length: 13
clone_size: NA
d_call: NA
v_call: TRBV10-1

cdr3_aa: CASSLARGLTNEKLFF
cdr3_nt: TGTGCCAGCAGCTTGGCCAGGGGGCTGACTAATGAAAAACTGTTTTTT
j_call: TRBJ1-4
cdr3_length: 16
clone_size: NA
d_call: TRBD1
v_call: TRBV5-5

cdr3_aa: CASRTGGTGNTIYF
cdr3_nt: TGTGCCAGCCGGACAGGGGGCACCGGAAACACCATATATTTT
j_call: TRBJ1-3
cdr3_length: 14
clone_size: NA
d_call: TRBD1
v_call: TRBV6-5

cdr3_aa: CASSEGGGRAYNEQFF
cdr3_nt: TGTGCCAGCAGTGAAGGAGGAGGCAGAGCCTACAATGAGCAGTTCTTC
j_call: TRBJ2-1
cdr3_length: 16
clone_size: NA
d_call: NA
v_call: TRBV6-1

cdr3_aa: CASSTGTSGAYNEQFF
cdr3_nt: TGTGCCAGCAGCACTGGGACTAGCGGGGCCTACAATGAGCAGTTCTTC
j_call: TRBJ2-1
cdr3_length: 16
clone_size: NA
d_call: TRBD2
v_call: TRBV5-4

cdr3_aa: CASSPGQMVNTEAFF
cdr3_nt: TGCGCCAGCAGCCCAGGACAGATGGTGAACACTGAAGCTTTCTTT
j_call: TRBJ1-1
cdr3_length: 15
clone_size: NA
d_call: NA
v_call: TRBV5-1

cdr3_aa: CAIRNTGLQSPLHF
cdr3_nt: TGTGCCATCAGGAACACAGGGCTCCAATCACCCCTCCACTTT
j_call: TRBJ1-6
cdr3_length: 14
clone_size: NA
d_call: NA
v_call: TRBV10-3

cdr3_aa: CASSSPPRTGGREQYF
cdr3_nt: TGTGCCAGCAGCTCCCCCCCGCGGACAGGGGGCCGCGAGCAGTACTTC
j_call: TRBJ2-7
cdr3_length: 16
clone_size: NA
d_call: TRBD1
v_call: TRBV28

cdr3_aa: CASSFTGSNTGELFF
cdr3_nt: TGTGCCAGCAGCTTCACAGGGAGTAACACCGGGGAGCTGTTTTTT
j_call: TRBJ2-2
cdr3_length: 15
clone_size: NA
d_call: NA
v_call: TRBV7-2

cdr3_aa: CASSPGQSSYNEQFF
cdr3_nt: TGTGCCAGCAGCCCGGGTCAAAGCTCCTACAATGAGCAGTTCTTC
j_call: TRBJ2-1
cdr3_length: 15
clone_size: NA
d_call: NA
v_call: TRBV5-4

cdr3_aa: CASSLGPPSGNQPQHF
cdr3_nt: TGTGCCAGCAGCTTAGGCCCCCCCAGCGGCAATCAGCCCCAGCATTTT
j_call: TRBJ1-5
cdr3_length: 16
clone_size: NA
d_call: NA
v_call: TRBV5-6

cdr3_aa: CASSLEDRGYEQYF
cdr3_nt: TGTGCCAGCAGCTTAGAAGACAGGGGTTACGAGCAGTACTTC
j_call: TRBJ2-7
cdr3_length: 14
clone_size: few
d_call: TRBD1
v_call: TRBV7-9